This entry describes one TCR beta chain. Its cognate antigen is unknown. TCRdb recomputed calls from the 5' RACE reads with MiXCR, one row per CDR3 protein. The data contain hundreds of thousands of distinct CDR3 sequences, 11% of them singletons. This specimen belongs to a study of T cells after yellow fever vaccination. CDR1 and CDR2 from the germline V gene are SEHNR and FQNEAQ (reference sequence). V lost 10 bases and J lost 3; bases outside the gene matches: 10. CDR3 length: 14 amino acids. Study-wide findings and caveats: Although most clonotypes did not, a small share appeared in both CD4 and CD8 compartments.

The TCR originated in a man aged 18-30 years who received the YFV17D yellow fever vaccine. The chain is built from TRBV7-9 and TRBJ2-3; 7 bases match TRBD2. This material consisted of PBMCs, taken on the day of the first yellow fever vaccination. The CDR3 reads CATDGGVRTDTQYF. CDR3 nucleotide sequence: TGTGCCACGGATGGGGGGGTGAGGACAGATACGCAGTATTTT.